This T cell receptor beta chain was profiled in a study of cytomegalovirus exposure and HLA in healthy donors. On this clone: Its cognate antigen is unknown.

60 Vbeta and 13 Jbeta primers were used in PCR. Measured with immunoSEQ multiplex PCR; TCRdb has only the in-frame clones, and not every one. The sample holds 100,000 to 150,000 clones. Study observations and caveats: A link between a missense DCLRE1C variant and TCR beta V- and J-gene trimming emerged from a later analysis.

V was shortened by 3 bases and J by 5 bases, with 13 bases between the two germline ends. Looked up from germline, CDR1 is GTSNPN and CDR2 is SVGIG (reference sequence). There are 13 residues in the CDR3. The rearrangement joins TRBV30 to TRBJ2-5; D possibly corresponds to TRBD2 (6 bases). The sample comprised PBMCs. The sequence came from a young man in good health and CMV-seronegative. The CDR3 bases are TGTGCCTGGAGCGGACGGGACTGGGAGACCCAGTACTTC. The encoded protein is CAWSGRDWETQYF.